This TCR beta chain emerged from a study of blood T cell repertoires in COVID-19 (dated by TCRdb to the early 2020s). For the wider study: Collaborator samples came from the United States, Italy and Spain and covered acute and convalescent phases of COVID-19. Where HLA class I and class II types were available, the types were taken from metadata supplied by the sample provider, not from assay-based typing. Samples were obtained from the ongoing ImmuneRACE study (first 160 participants) and from over 1,000 subjects provided by 6 global collaborators. The repertoires were released in a freely available public database meant as a resource for research on the immune response to SARS-CoV-2. The material from the prospective study consisted of cDNA or gDNA derived from T cells, B-cell-depleted T cells, or PBMCs. Deeply sampled blood TCRbeta repertoires from subjects exposed to, actively infected with, or recovered from COVID-19 were included in the dataset. A de-identified subject ID, COVID-19 status, age in years and sex were almost always included in the sample metadata.

The sample holds a few counts of this clone. The antigen it binds to is not known. It has no much larger one-base neighbor in the sample; base qualities were not kept. The immunoSEQ Assay, a bias-controlled multiplex PCR, was used to amplify TCRbeta CDR3 regions from genomic DNA. Turning to the authors' computational methods: The number of nucleated cells in each sample was estimated from the amplification of reference gene primers within the assay. Sequence reads were collapsed and filtered to measure the absolute abundance of every unique TCRbeta CDR3 rearrangement. Productive Simpson clonality was computed per sample as the square root of Simpson's diversity index over productive rearrangements. The table was pulled from immuneACCESS by TCRdb, which kept in-frame rearrangements only. Such tables lose some clones; where checked, under half of the loss comes from unresolved V genes, and the rest has no known cause. V and J calls and clone size follow that table, whereas D and trimming were derived from the DNA. The sample table holds tens of thousands of clones, of which 65% to 70% were seen once. The ten largest clones take up roughly 17% of the sample.

Whole blood was collected in K2EDTA tubes by collaborating institutions according to the institutions' own protocols. For TCRbeta analysis, collaborators shipped samples in one of three forms: frozen whole blood, isolated PBMCs, or DNA extracted from either of those sample types. Counted from cysteine to phenylalanine, this CDR3 has 13 amino acids. CDR3 DNA is the only sequence kept; it has 39 bases, read in frame from the first base. V is cut back by 3 bases and J by 11 bases, with 4 bases in the junction unmatched. CDR1 and CDR2, per the germline V gene (reference sequence), are LNHDA and SQIVND. Broad study findings and their caveats: Clinical and demographic metadata were provided uncurated, with the amount varying by source and participant.

The receptor comes from a human donor in a cohort sampled during active COVID-19. Sample: peripheral blood. The V gene is TRBV19 and the J gene is TRBJ2-2, and 9 junctional nucleotides match TRBD1. CDR3 sequence: CASSILDRGELFF. In nucleotide form, the sequence is TGTGCCAGTAGTATTCTGGACAGGGGAGAGCTGTTTTTT. The variable domain in full, with residues beyond the CDR3 obtained from the reference TRBV19 and TRBJ2-2 genes, is DGGITQSPKYLFRKEGQNVTLSCEQNLNHDAMYWYRQDPGQGLRLIYYSQIVNDFQKGDIAEGYSVSREKKESFPLTVTSAQKNPTAFYLCASSILDRGELFFGEGSRLTVL.